This passage covers 26 T cell receptor beta chains from one sample sequenced in a study of glioma-infiltrating T cells after dendritic cell vaccination (dated by TCRdb to the mid-2010s). Read against the paper, the sample's time point label means: after dendritic cell vaccination, including at tumor progression/relapse. Library preparation was by the immunoSEQ multiplex PCR assay. Not all clones reach the TCRdb copy of this immuneACCESS table, which keeps in-frame sequences only. Checked studies attribute under half of the gap to unresolved V genes and leave the rest unexplained. Present in this sample are 55,000 to 75,000 clones, about four fifths of which were seen just once. Around a sixth of the sample rests with the top ten. Sequencing used blood, obtained after dendritic cell vaccination. The receptors here all came from a human donor with glioblastoma.

The CDR3 protein is CAGTGFNQPQHF. As DNA, the CDR3 is TGTGCCGGGACAGGGTTCAATCAGCCCCAGCATTTT. This chain links TRBV28 with TRBJ1-5, with 9 bases identical to TRBD1. Germline CDR1 and CDR2: MDHEN and SYDVKM. This CDR3 comprises 12 residues. V was clipped by 11 bases and J by 3 bases; unmatched bases: 2.

This clone is medium-sized by share. CDR3 protein: CASSSAGTGSYEQYF. DNA for the CDR3: TGTGCCAGTAGTAGCGCCGGGACAGGGTCCTACGAGCAGTACTTC. The rearrangement links TRBV19 to TRBJ2-7; 9 bases line up with TRBD1. Germline lookup yields CDR1 LNHDA and CDR2 SQIVND (reference sequence). This CDR3 is built from 15 residues. Losses at the gene ends were 4 bases for V and 1 base for J; bases not matched to a gene: 5.

In this sample, this clone turned up a few times. The chain carries TRBV19 and TRBJ2-2, with 8 bases identical to TRBD1. Germline V gives CDR1 LNHDA, CDR2 SQIVND (reference sequence). Trimming took 1 base from V and 7 from J; bases not matched to a gene: 2. CDR3 length equals 14 residues. This CDR3 is CASSIATGDGELFF. Written as DNA, the CDR3 is TGTGCCAGTAGTATAGCGACAGGGGACGGGGAGCTGTTTTTT.

This clone occurred once. The CDR3 protein is CASSLGFSYNEQFF. The CDR3 DNA reads TGTGCCAGCAGCTTGGGCTTTTCCTACAATGAGCAGTTCTTC. The chain carries TRBV13 and TRBJ2-1, with D unresolved. The CDR3 is 14 amino acids. The V gene lost 3 bases and the J gene lost 1 base, with 7 bases spanning the gap. Germline CDR1 reads PRHDT; CDR2 reads FYEKMQ (reference sequence). Full variable domain (remainder filled in from reference TRBV13 and TRBJ2-1): AAGVIQSPRHLIKEKRETATLKCYPIPRHDTVYWYQQGPGQDPQFLISFYEKMQSDKGSIPDRFSAQQFSDYHSELNMSSLELGDSALYFCASSLGFSYNEQFFGPGTRLTVL.

The chain uses TRBV10-2 and TRBJ1-1, with TRBD1 as a possible D gene (6 bases). This CDR3 is built from 15 residues. The V end lost 3 bases, the J end lost 5 bases, and 16 bases lay between the germline ends. The germline CDR1 and CDR2 sequences are WSHSY and SAAADI. The CDR3: CASSDPRTDKTEAFF. CDR3 DNA: TGCGCCAGCAGTGACCCGAGGACAGACAAGACTGAAGCTTTCTTT.

The V call is TRBV15, the J call TRBJ2-7; TRBD2 is a possible D gene (5 bases). This CDR3 region has 15 residues. The germline gives CDR1 LNHNV, CDR2 YYDKDF (reference sequence). Trimming stripped 0 bases from V and 4 bases from J, with 13 bases between. CDR3 in amino acids: CATSRDRSGGYEQYF. The DNA for the CDR3 is TGTGCCACCAGCAGAGATCGGAGCGGTGGTTACGAGCAGTACTTC.

The rearrangement links TRBV7-3 to TRBJ2-5, with D tentatively TRBD2 (5 bases). The V gene's germline CDR1 is SGHTA and CDR2 FQGTGA. V was shortened by 5 bases and J by 0 bases, with 10 bases between the two germline ends. This CDR3 is 14 amino acids long. Written as DNA, the CDR3 is TGTGCCAGCAGCGCTGCGGGTTACCAAGAGACCCAGTACTTC. Encoded protein: CASSAAGYQETQYF.

This clone was recorded once. The rearrangement uses TRBV19 and TRBJ2-7; perhaps TRBD1 as D (5 bases). The ends were cut back, 4 bases at V and 2 bases at J, with 9 bases in the middle. The CDR3 is 13 residues long. CDR1 and CDR2 (germline): LNHDA, SQIVND (reference sequence). CDR3 sequence (DNA): TGTGCCAGTAGTAACCAGGGCCCCTACGAGCAGTACTTC. This translates into CASSNQGPYEQYF.

V gene TRBV9 combines with J gene TRBJ1-2; the match to TRBD1 covers 12 bases. The CDR3 is 15 amino acids. Germline CDR1 reads SGDLS; CDR2 reads YYNGEE. Trimming removed 0 bases from V and 8 bases from J; junction bases left unmatched: 5. Here the CDR3 DNA reads TGTGCCAGCAGCGTAGAGGGACAGGGGGCGGAGGGCTACACCTTC. Translated, it gives CASSVEGQGAEGYTF.

The chain employs TRBV25-1 and TRBJ2-1; D possibly corresponds to TRBD1 (6 bases). V was pared by 8 bases and J by 7 bases, with 15 bases between. This CDR3 is 13 amino acids long. The germline V gene encodes CDR1 MGHDK and CDR2 SYGVNS. CDR3 residues: CASLTGIGNEQFF. In nucleotides, the CDR3 is TGTGCCAGCCTTACAGGGATCGGGAATGAGCAGTTCTTC.

As regards this clone: This specimen includes other DNA sequences encoding the same CDR3. CDR3 in DNA: TGTGCCAGCAGTGTTCAAGGGGGCGACTACGAGCAGTACTTC. Amino acids: CASSVQGGDYEQYF. The rearrangement uses TRBV2 and TRBJ2-7, with 7 bases lining up with TRBD1. Germline lookup yields CDR1 SNHLY and CDR2 FYNNEI. This CDR3 comprises 14 residues. The V gene end was trimmed by 4 bases and the J gene end by 3 bases; junction bases not matched to a gene: 6.

The chain is built from TRBV30 and TRBJ1-5; D uncertain. CDR1 and CDR2 from the germline V gene are GTSNPN and SVGIG (reference sequence). This CDR3 contains 16 residues. The V gene lost 1 base and the J gene lost 0 bases, with 13 bases spanning the gap. The CDR3 DNA is TGTGCCTGGAGTGACCCACAGACACATAGCAATCAGCCCCAGCATTTT. It yields the protein CAWSDPQTHSNQPQHF. Looking up the rest from reference TRBV30 and TRBJ1-5 gives the full variable domain: SQTIHQWPATLVQPVGSPLSLECTVEGTSNPNLYWYRQAAGRGLQLLFYSVGIGQISSEVPQNLSASRPQDRQFILSSKKLLLSDSGFYLCAWSDPQTHSNQPQHFGDGTRLSIL.

The rearrangement uses TRBV5-5 and TRBJ2-5; no definite D call. The CDR3 totals 12 residues. The germline CDR1 and CDR2 sequences are SGHKS and YYEKEE (reference sequence). Trimming cost V 3 bases and J 5 bases, with 8 bases left between them. The CDR3 DNA is TGTGCCAGCAGCTCCAGGATGGAGACCCAGTACTTC. As protein: CASSSRMETQYF.

The CDR3 here is CASSSRTSYYEQYF. DNA for the CDR3: TGTGCCAGCAGTTCTCGGACTAGTTACTACGAGCAGTACTTC. The chain links TRBV6-5 to TRBJ2-7; 7 bases match TRBD2. The ends lost 4 bases at V and 3 bases at J; junction bases unmatched: 6. Germline V gives CDR1 MNHEY, CDR2 SVGAGI. The CDR3 is made up of 14 amino acids.

The sample holds a few counts of this clone. The V and J genes are TRBV10-3 and TRBJ2-1; 11 bases match TRBD2. CDR1 and CDR2 from the germline V gene are ENHRY and SYGVKD. CDR3 size: 15 residues. Losses at the gene ends were 0 bases for V and 9 bases for J; bases not matched to a gene: 4. The CDR3 region has the DNA TGTGCCATCAGTGAGTCTACTAGCGGGGGAGGTGAGCAGTTCTTC. Protein: CAISESTSGGGEQFF.

The V gene is TRBV5-6, the J gene TRBJ1-4; D ambiguous. The CDR3 sequence is 14 residues long. Looked up from germline, CDR1 is SGHDT and CDR2 is YYEEEE. V was pared by 2 bases and J by 5 bases, with 10 bases between. The CDR3 bases are TGTGCCAGCAGCTTAAGGACGGGGAATGAAAAACTGTTTTTT. This sequence encodes CASSLRTGNEKLFF.

The V call is TRBV30, the J call TRBJ2-5; D is possibly TRBD1 (5 bases). CDR1 and CDR2 (germline): GTSNPN, SVGIG (reference sequence). The CDR3 consists of 13 residues. The ends were cut back, 0 bases at V and 2 bases at J, with 7 bases in the middle. As DNA, the CDR3 is TGTGCCTGGAGTGTAAGACAGCAAGAGACCCAGTACTTC. Amino acids: CAWSVRQQETQYF.

This chain uses TRBV6-1 with TRBJ2-5; tentative D call: TRBD1 (7 bases). V was pared by 4 bases and J by 0 bases, with 15 bases between. In germline, CDR1 is MNHNS, CDR2 SASEGT. This CDR3 comprises 16 residues. CDR3 DNA: TGTGCCAGCAGTGTGGAGGGGGCGCTGTACCAAGAGACCCAGTACTTC. It yields the protein CASSVEGALYQETQYF.

The chain is built from TRBV6-4 and TRBJ2-3; tentative D call: TRBD1 (5 bases). V dropped 0 bases and J dropped 1 base, with 5 bases sitting between them. The length of the CDR3 is 14 residues. Germline V gene sequence: CDR1 MRHNA, CDR2 SNTAGT. DNA of the CDR3: TGTGCCAGCAGTGACTCGACAGGCACAGATACGCAGTATTTT. This translates into CASSDSTGTDTQYF.

This rearrangement joins TRBV7-9 to TRBJ2-3; TRBD2 agrees at 15 bases. Germline-derived CDR1 and CDR2 are SEHNR and FQNEAQ (reference sequence). The CDR3 is 19 amino acids. The V and J ends lost 4 bases and 0 bases, in that order; junction bases with no gene match: 8. The CDR3 protein is CASSSGLAGGRLSTDTQYF. For the CDR3, the DNA is TGTGCCAGCAGCTCCGGACTAGCGGGGGGGCGGCTAAGCACAGATACGCAGTATTTT.

This chain uses TRBV10-3 with TRBJ1-2; TRBD1 might be the D (5 bases). Germline assignment: CDR1 ENHRY and CDR2 SYGVKD. V lost 2 bases, J lost 8 bases, and 12 bases lay in between. This CDR3 has 13 amino acids. CDR3 loop: CAISEQRTIGYTF. DNA for the CDR3: TGTGCCATCAGTGAGCAAAGGACAATCGGCTACACCTTC.

This clone was recorded once. The chain is built from TRBV9 and TRBJ2-5; 8 bases are a match to TRBD1. The CDR3 is 15 amino acids. J gave up 0 bases and V 4 bases, and 5 bases lay outside the gene matches. Germline CDR1 and CDR2: SGDLS and YYNGEE. DNA of the CDR3: TGTGCCAGCAGCCCCCACAGGGGGTACCAAGAGACCCAGTACTTC. It specifies CASSPHRGYQETQYF.

The gene calls are TRBV5-1 and TRBJ2-1, with TRBD2 matching 7 bases. Per germline, CDR1 SGHRS and CDR2 YFSETQ. CDR3 length equals 16 residues. V dropped 2 bases and J dropped 4; count of bases not matched to a gene: 9. The CDR3 DNA reads as TGCGCCAGCAGCTTTGGGCTAGCGGCCTTTTACAATGAGCAGTTCTTC. Translating gives CASSFGLAAFYNEQFF.

V and J are TRBV27 and TRBJ1-1, with D tentatively TRBD1 (6 bases). The CDR3 has 12 residues. V dropped 4 bases and J dropped 6 bases, with 9 bases sitting between them. Germline V CDR1 and CDR2: MNHEY, SMNVEV (reference sequence). In DNA, the CDR3 is TGTGCCAGCAGTTCAGAGGGGGCTGAAGCTTTCTTT. Translated: CASSSEGAEAFF.

The chain employs TRBV7-6 and TRBJ1-3, with a tentative D call TRBD1 (6 bases). This CDR3 is 14 amino acids long. V dropped 3 bases and J dropped 6 bases, with 12 bases sitting between them. Germline V lookup: CDR1 SGHVS, CDR2 FNYEAQ. CDR3 DNA: TGTGCCAGCAGCTTTCCTCAGGGACAAAACACCATATATTTT. This encodes CASSFPQGQNTIYF.

The chain links TRBV6-5 to TRBJ2-7; 8 nucleotides match TRBD2. Germline values: CDR1 MNHEY, CDR2 SVGAGI. V dropped 6 bases and J dropped 4; count of bases not matched to a gene: 8. The CDR3 runs 14 residues. The CDR3 DNA reads as TGTGCCAGCAGACCGACTAGCGCGATGTACGAGCAGTACTTC. Translation gives CASRPTSAMYEQYF.